The count of the clone carrying this T cell receptor beta chain is one. Its antigen is currently unknown. Sequencing used immunoSEQ multiplex PCR; TCRdb keeps in-frame clones, though not all of them. The sample has about 35,000 clones, roughly 65% seen once; the top ten hold approximately 1.6%. These data originate in a study of STAT5B mutations in CD4+ large granular lymphocyte leukemia. General study findings and limits: Main leukemic clonotypes were patient-specific, but about 25% appeared at low frequency elsewhere.

The sequenced sample was CD4+ T cells from blood buffy coats. This TCR was recovered from a human donor in good health.

The CDR3 DNA reads TGCGCCAGCAGCTGGACAGAGGGCCCCTACAATGAGCAGTTCTTC. Amino acids: CASSWTEGPYNEQFF. The rearrangement joins TRBV5-1 to TRBJ2-1; TRBD1 might be the D (6 bases). CDR1 and CDR2 from the germline V gene are SGHRS and YFSETQ. V was clipped by 3 bases and J by 2 bases, with 12 bases between them. This CDR3 spans 15 amino acids.